The entry below describes one TCR beta chain. What it binds is unknown. This sample is part of a study of T cell responses to AZD1222 COVID-19 vaccine. Overall study findings and caveats: Mapped onto spike, vaccine-associated CD4 TCRs spanned it and were dominant at 160-218 and 743-854. Donors skewed white British and female; clonal diversity was possibly underestimated. Targets within unmutated variant regions were reportedly found for nearly half of spike-specific TCRs. Repertoires in all cases were sampled only once the peak T cell response had passed.

The data were produced by immunoSEQ multiplex PCR, yet TCRdb's version contains in-frame clones alone and is incomplete. This table holds 120,000 or so clones, about 90% found once. CDR1 is LNHDA, CDR2 SQIVND, per germline (reference sequence). This CDR3 is built from 13 residues. V was cut by 4 bases and J by 5 bases, with 11 bases left in between. This TCR came from an adult in good health. This specimen consisted of peripheral blood, obtained on day 0 of AZD1222 vaccination. The genes are TRBV19 and TRBJ2-5; the D gene is possibly TRBD2 (6 bases). The CDR3 bases are TGTGCCAGTAGTAGGAGGGTAGGGGAGACCCAGTACTTC. It is translated as CASSRRVGETQYF.